This T cell receptor (beta chain) was documented in a study of blood T cell repertoires in COVID-19. Looking at the study overall: From the United States, Italy and Spain came samples of acute and convalescent COVID-19. Sample material is recorded as cDNA or gDNA derived from T cells, B-cell-depleted T cells, or PBMCs.

Per the study methods: Amplification of reference gene primers provided the estimated nucleated cell counts. Sequencing was performed with immunoSEQ multiplex PCR; in TCRdb, only in-frame clones are kept and a portion is missing. V, J and clone size were drawn from that table, and D and trimming were deduced from the DNA. Of some 85,000 clones in the sample, 80% to 90% are singletons; the top ten hold 8.5% to 10%. The CDR3 is 13 amino acids. With 7 bases clipped from V and 10 bases from J, the junction kept 12 bases outside the gene matches. This clone was detected a few times. The chain carries TRBV12-3 or TRBV12-4 and TRBJ1-1, with 7 bases fitting TRBD1. The origin of this receptor is a man aged 45 to 65 with acute or convalescent COVID-19. The sequenced material came from peripheral blood. The CDR3 sequence is CASKLRGRVVAFF. The DNA of the CDR3 is TGTGCCAGCAAACTTAGGGGGCGGGTCGTAGCTTTCTTT.